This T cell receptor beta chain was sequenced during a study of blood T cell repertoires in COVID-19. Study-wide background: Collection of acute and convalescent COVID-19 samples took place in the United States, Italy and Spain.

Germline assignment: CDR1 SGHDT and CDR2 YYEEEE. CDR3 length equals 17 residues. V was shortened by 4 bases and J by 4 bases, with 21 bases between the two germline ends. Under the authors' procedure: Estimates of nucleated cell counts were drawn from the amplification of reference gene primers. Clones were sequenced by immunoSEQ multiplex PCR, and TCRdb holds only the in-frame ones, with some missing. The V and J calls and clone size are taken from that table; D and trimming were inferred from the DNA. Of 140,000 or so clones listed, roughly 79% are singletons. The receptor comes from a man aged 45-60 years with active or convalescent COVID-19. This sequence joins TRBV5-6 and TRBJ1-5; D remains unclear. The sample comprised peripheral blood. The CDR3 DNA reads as TGTGCCAGCAGCGCCGCGGAGACACTAGATCGTAATCAGCCCCAGCATTTT. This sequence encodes CASSAAETLDRNQPQHF.